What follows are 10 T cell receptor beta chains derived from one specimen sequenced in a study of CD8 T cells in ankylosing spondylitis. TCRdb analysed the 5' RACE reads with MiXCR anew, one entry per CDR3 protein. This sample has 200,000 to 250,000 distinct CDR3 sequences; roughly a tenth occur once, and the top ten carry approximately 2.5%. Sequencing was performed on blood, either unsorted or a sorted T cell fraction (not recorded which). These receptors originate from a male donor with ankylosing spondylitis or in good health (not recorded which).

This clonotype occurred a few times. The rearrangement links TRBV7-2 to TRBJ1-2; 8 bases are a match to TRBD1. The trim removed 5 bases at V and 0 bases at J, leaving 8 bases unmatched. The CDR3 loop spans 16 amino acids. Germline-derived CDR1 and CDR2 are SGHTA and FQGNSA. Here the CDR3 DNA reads TGTGCCAGCAGCCAGGGCGGACAGGGAACTAACTATGGCTACACCTTC. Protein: CASSQGGQGTNYGYTF.

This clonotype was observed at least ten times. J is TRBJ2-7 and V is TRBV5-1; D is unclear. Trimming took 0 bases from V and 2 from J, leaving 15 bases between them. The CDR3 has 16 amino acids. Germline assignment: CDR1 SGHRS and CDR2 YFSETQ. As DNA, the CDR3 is TGCGCCAGCAGCTTGGACGGGCAGAGCCCCACCTACGAGCAGTACTTC. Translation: CASSLDGQSPTYEQYF.

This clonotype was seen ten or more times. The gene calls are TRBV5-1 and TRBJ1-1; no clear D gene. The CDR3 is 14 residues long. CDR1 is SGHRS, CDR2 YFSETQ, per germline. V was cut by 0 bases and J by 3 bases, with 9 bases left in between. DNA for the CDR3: TGCGCCAGCAGCTTGGCGTTTGAGGACACTGAAGCTTTCTTT. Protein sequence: CASSLAFEDTEAFF.

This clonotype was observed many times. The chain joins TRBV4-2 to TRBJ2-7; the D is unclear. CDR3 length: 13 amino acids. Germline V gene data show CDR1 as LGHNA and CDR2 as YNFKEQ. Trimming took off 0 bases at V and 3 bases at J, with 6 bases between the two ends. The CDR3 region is CASSQEQFYEQYF. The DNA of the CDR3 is TGTGCCAGCAGCCAAGAGCAGTTCTACGAGCAGTACTTC.

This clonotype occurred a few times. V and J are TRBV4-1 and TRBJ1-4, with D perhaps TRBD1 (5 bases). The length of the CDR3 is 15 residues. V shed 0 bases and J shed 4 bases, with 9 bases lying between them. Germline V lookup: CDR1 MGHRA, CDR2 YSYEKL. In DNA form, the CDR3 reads TGCGCCAGCAGCCAAGATCGACAGATTAATGAAAAACTGTTTTTT. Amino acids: CASSQDRQINEKLFF.

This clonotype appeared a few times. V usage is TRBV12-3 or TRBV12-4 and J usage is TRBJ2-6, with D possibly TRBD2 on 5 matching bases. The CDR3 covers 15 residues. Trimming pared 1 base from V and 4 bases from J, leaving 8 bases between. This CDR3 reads CASSLGAVGANVLTF. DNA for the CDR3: TGTGCCAGCAGTTTAGGAGCGGTAGGGGCCAACGTCCTGACTTTC.

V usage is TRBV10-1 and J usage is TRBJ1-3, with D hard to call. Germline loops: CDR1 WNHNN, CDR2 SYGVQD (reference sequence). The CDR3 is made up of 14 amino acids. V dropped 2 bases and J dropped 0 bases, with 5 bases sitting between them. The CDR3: CASSERGSGNTIYF. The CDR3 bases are TGCGCCAGCAGTGAGCGGGGCTCTGGAAACACCATATATTTT.

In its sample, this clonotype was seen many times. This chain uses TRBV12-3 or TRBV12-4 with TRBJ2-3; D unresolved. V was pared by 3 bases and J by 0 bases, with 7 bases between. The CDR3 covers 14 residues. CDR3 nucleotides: TGTGCCAGCAGTTTTTTTGGCAGCACAGATACGCAGTATTTT. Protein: CASSFFGSTDTQYF.

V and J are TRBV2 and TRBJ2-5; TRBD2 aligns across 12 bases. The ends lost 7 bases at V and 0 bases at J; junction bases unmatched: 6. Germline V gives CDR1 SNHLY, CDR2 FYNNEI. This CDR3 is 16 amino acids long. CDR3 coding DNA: TGTGCCAGCACCTCGAGGACTAGCGGGGACCAAGAGACCCAGTACTTC. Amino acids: CASTSRTSGDQETQYF. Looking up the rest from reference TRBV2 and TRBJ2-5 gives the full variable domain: EPEVTQTPSHQVTQMGQEVILRCVPISNHLYFYWYRQILGQKVEFLVSFYNNEISEKSEIFDDQFSVERPDGSNFTLKIRSTKLEDSAMYFCASTSRTSGDQETQYFGPGTRLLVL.

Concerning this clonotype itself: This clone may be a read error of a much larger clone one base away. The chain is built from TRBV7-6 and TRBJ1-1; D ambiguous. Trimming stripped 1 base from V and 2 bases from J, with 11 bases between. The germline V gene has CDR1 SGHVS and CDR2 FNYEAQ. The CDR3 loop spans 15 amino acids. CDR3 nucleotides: TGTGCCAGCAGCTTAGTAGACGGGTGCAACACTGAAGCTTTCTTT. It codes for CASSLVDGCNTEAFF. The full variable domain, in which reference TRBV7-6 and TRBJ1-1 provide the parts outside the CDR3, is GAGVSQSPRYKVTKRGQDVALRCDPISGHVSLYWYRQALGQGPEFLTYFNYEAQQDKSGLPNDRFSAERPEGSISTLTIQRTEQRDSAMYRCASSLVDGCNTEAFFGQGTRLTVV.